The 27 T cell receptor beta chains reported below all come from one sample, sequenced in a study of T cell responses to AZD1222 COVID-19 vaccine. The table came from immunoSEQ multiplex PCR; TCRdb's copy has only in-frame clones and leaves some out. The profile shows 200,000 or so clones, about 94% of them singletons. Sequencing was performed on peripheral blood, taken 28 days after the second AZD1222 dose. These receptors were obtained from an adult who received the AZD1222 COVID-19 vaccine.

The V and J genes are TRBV18 and TRBJ2-1; TRBD1 agrees at 8 bases. There are 14 residues in the CDR3. V gave up 4 bases and J gave up 9 bases; unmatched junction bases: 8. Germline CDR1 KGHSH, CDR2 LQKENI. The CDR3 loop is CASSLLRGRGEQFF. The CDR3 DNA sequence: TGTGCCAGCTCACTACTCAGGGGGCGCGGTGAGCAGTTCTTC.

The chain uses TRBV6-6 and TRBJ1-2; TRBD1 aligns across 8 bases. The CDR3 runs to 15 residues. V dropped 7 bases and J dropped 4; count of bases not matched to a gene: 11. Germline CDR1 and CDR2: MNHNY and SVGAGI (reference sequence). The CDR3 nucleotides read TGTGCCAGCACCATCGACAGGGGCTATGGCTATGGCTACACCTTC. It specifies CASTIDRGYGYGYTF.

V usage is TRBV6-6 and J usage is TRBJ1-1, with D maybe TRBD1 (6 bases). In germline, CDR1 is MNHNY, CDR2 SVGAGI (reference sequence). CDR3 length equals 16 residues. The V gene lost 6 bases and the J gene lost 3 bases, with 20 bases spanning the gap. The CDR3 spells CASSHGPGTLHTEAFF. Written as DNA, the CDR3 is TGTGCCAGCAGCCACGGACCCGGGACACTTCACACTGAAGCTTTCTTT.

The chain carries TRBV28 and TRBJ1-6; TRBD1 matches 8 bases. Germline values: CDR1 MDHEN, CDR2 SYDVKM. With 8 bases clipped from V and 8 bases from J, the junction kept 5 bases outside the gene matches. The CDR3 has 13 residues. CDR3 nucleotides: TGTGCCAGCCACCCGACAGGGGATTCACCCCTCCACTTT. Residues: CASHPTGDSPLHF.

The rearrangement links TRBV28 to TRBJ1-5, with TRBD1 matching over 9 bases. CDR1 and CDR2 (germline): MDHEN, SYDVKM. The CDR3 contains 15 residues. The V gene end was trimmed by 5 bases and the J gene end by 6 bases; junction bases not matched to a gene: 8. In DNA, the CDR3 is TGTGCCAGCAGTGGAGGGACAGGGAGGTTTCAGCCCCAGCATTTT. Translated: CASSGGTGRFQPQHF.

This rearrangement joins TRBV7-9 to TRBJ1-3; D is unresolved. Germline V gives CDR1 SEHNR, CDR2 FQNEAQ (reference sequence). V was pared by 3 bases and J by 1 base, with 16 bases between. The CDR3 contains 17 residues. The CDR3 here is CASSFGERAGSGNTIYF. The CDR3, as DNA: TGTGCCAGCAGCTTTGGGGAAAGGGCTGGATCTGGAAACACCATATATTTT.

The V and J genes are TRBV7-2 and TRBJ1-1, with D unclear. This CDR3 has 13 amino acids. The V end lost 3 bases, the J end lost 3 bases, and 8 bases lay between the germline ends. Germline V lookup: CDR1 SGHTA, CDR2 FQGNSA. The CDR3 region has the DNA TGTGCCAGCAGCTTCGGGCCACACACTGAAGCTTTCTTT. Translating gives CASSFGPHTEAFF. The complete variable domain, with remaining parts taken from reference TRBV7-2 and TRBJ1-1, reads GAGVSQSPSNKVTEKGKDVELRCDPISGHTALYWYRQSLGQGLEFLIYFQGNSAPDKSGLPSDRFSAERTGGSVSTLTIQRTQQEDSAVYLCASSFGPHTEAFFGQGTRLTVV.

This rearrangement joins TRBV11-2 to TRBJ1-3, with 9 bases aligning to TRBD1. Per germline, CDR1 SGHAT and CDR2 FQNNGV. CDR3 length: 13 residues. V lost 4 bases, J lost 7 bases, and 2 bases stayed unmatched. Written as DNA, the CDR3 is TGTGCCAGCAGCTCGGGACAGGGCAACACCATATATTTT. It translates to CASSSGQGNTIYF.

The CDR3 nucleotides are TGTGCCAGCAGCTTAGCTGGTGCCGAGCAGTACTTC. Translating it yields CASSLAGAEQYF. This chain uses TRBV7-9 with TRBJ2-7; D gene uncertain. Trimming took 0 bases from V and 6 from J, leaving 6 bases between them. This CDR3 has 12 residues. Germline lookup yields CDR1 SEHNR and CDR2 FQNEAQ (reference sequence).

The V gene is TRBV7-3, the J gene TRBJ2-5; a possible D gene is TRBD2 (6 bases). Germline V gene lookup returns CDR1 SGHTA and CDR2 FQGTGA. Between the trimmed V and J ends, which lost 5 bases and 5 bases, there was a span of 15 bases. The CDR3 contains 14 residues. DNA for the CDR3: TGTGCCAGCAGCGGAGGGACGGTGGGGGAGACCCAGTACTTC. Its protein is CASSGGTVGETQYF.

The chain combines TRBV6-1 with TRBJ1-2; the D is unclear. Trimming left V 2 bases short and J 4 bases short, with 11 bases between. Germline CDR1 reads MNHNS; CDR2 reads SASEGT. CDR3 length: 14 residues. CDR3: CASSEPVSFYGYTF. In nucleotides, the CDR3 is TGTGCCAGCAGTGAACCAGTGTCCTTCTATGGCTACACCTTC.

V gene TRBV11-2 combines with J gene TRBJ2-5; TRBD2 agrees at 11 bases. The CDR3 runs to 15 residues. V lost 5 bases and J lost 5; bases outside the gene matches: 7. The germline CDR1 and CDR2 sequences are SGHAT and FQNNGV. CDR3 in amino acids: CASSPPSGGWETQYF. CDR3 sequence (DNA): TGTGCCAGCAGCCCCCCTAGCGGGGGGTGGGAGACCCAGTACTTC.

The count of this clone is one. The chain uses TRBV6-1 and TRBJ1-1; a possible D gene is TRBD1 (6 bases). CDR1 MNHNS and CDR2 SASEGT come from the germline V gene. Trimming took 5 bases from V and 6 from J, leaving 10 bases between them. The CDR3 has 12 amino acids. The DNA for the CDR3 is TGTGCCAGCAGTTCGCGGACAGCTGAAGCTTTCTTT. Translating it yields CASSSRTAEAFF.

The rearrangement uses TRBV9 and TRBJ1-6, with D possibly TRBD1 on 6 matching bases. The germline V and J ends were trimmed by 4 bases and 7 bases, with 12 bases remaining between them. The V gene's germline CDR1 is SGDLS and CDR2 YYNGEE. The CDR3 is made up of 14 amino acids. CDR3: CASSRITGNSPLHF. DNA for the CDR3: TGTGCCAGCAGCCGAATTACAGGGAATTCACCCCTCCACTTT.

This chain joins TRBV29-1 and TRBJ2-1, with D perhaps being TRBD1 or TRBD2 (6 bases each). Germline CDR1 SQVTM, CDR2 ANQGSEA. Trimming cost V 4 bases and J 6 bases, with 10 bases left between them. The CDR3 loop spans 12 amino acids. Here the CDR3 DNA reads TGCAGCGTTGGGTGGGGGGCCAATGAGCAGTTCTTC. As protein: CSVGWGANEQFF.

A note on this clone: Other DNA sequences from this sample encode an identical CDR3 as well. The J gene is TRBJ1-2, the V gene TRBV3-1 (or the pseudogene TRBV3-2); D remains unclear. Germline V CDR1 and CDR2: LGHDT, YNNKEL (reference sequence). V lost 1 base and J 5 bases, leaving 2 bases between the germline ends. This CDR3 contains 11 residues. The CDR3 reads CASSQGYGYTF. DNA of the CDR3: TGTGCCAGCAGCCAAGGTTATGGCTACACCTTC.

The rearrangement uses TRBV5-6 and TRBJ2-7; weak D call: TRBD1 (5 bases). CDR1 and CDR2 from the germline V gene are SGHDT and YYEEEE. V lost 8 bases to trimming and J lost 0 bases, with 15 bases between them. The CDR3 consists of 14 residues. The CDR3 sequence is CASRPRASSYEQYF. CDR3 nucleotide sequence: TGTGCCAGTAGGCCCAGGGCCAGCTCCTACGAGCAGTACTTC.

Comment on this clone: This sample also contains other DNA sequences that code for the same CDR3. V is TRBV6-5 and J is TRBJ1-4, with D perhaps matching TRBD1 (5 bases). The V end lost 2 bases, the J end lost 8 bases, and 12 bases lay between the germline ends. The CDR3 extends over 14 amino acids. Germline lookup yields CDR1 MNHEY and CDR2 SVGAGI. In nucleotides, the CDR3 is TGTGCCAGCAGTTACCGCGGGGGAGGGGAAAAACTGTTTTTT. Its translation is CASSYRGGGEKLFF.

CDR3 DNA: TGTGCCAGCAGCCGGGACAGGAGGGTCTCTGGAAACACCATATATTTT. As protein: CASSRDRRVSGNTIYF. This chain links TRBV3-1 (or the pseudogene TRBV3-2) with TRBJ1-3; 8 nucleotides align to TRBD1. The V and J ends lost 4 bases and 0 bases, in that order; junction bases with no gene match: 5. Germline assignment: CDR1 LGHDT and CDR2 YNNKEL (reference sequence). The CDR3 is 16 residues long.

CDR3 region: CASSPSGAARGEQFF. The CDR3 nucleotides are TGTGCCAGCAGCCCCAGCGGGGCTGCGAGGGGTGAGCAGTTCTTC. The chain is built from TRBV7-2 and TRBJ2-1; 7 bases match TRBD2. The CDR3 covers 15 residues. Germline assignment: CDR1 SGHTA and CDR2 FQGNSA. V dropped 5 bases and J dropped 9; count of bases not matched to a gene: 13.

The chain joins TRBV30 to TRBJ1-2; tentative D call: TRBD1 (5 bases). Looked up from germline, CDR1 is GTSNPN and CDR2 is SVGIG (reference sequence). Trimming took 1 base from V and 0 from J, leaving 18 bases between them. There are 17 residues in the CDR3. The CDR3 DNA follows: TGTGCCTGGAGTGGGGGGGTTCGACAGCGCACTAACTATGGCTACACCTTC. Encoded protein: CAWSGGVRQRTNYGYTF. Together with reference TRBV30 and TRBJ1-2, the CDR3 gives the full variable domain: SQTIHQWPATLVQPVGSPLSLECTVEGTSNPNLYWYRQAAGRGLQLLFYSVGIGQISSEVPQNLSASRPQDRQFILSSKKLLLSDSGFYLCAWSGGVRQRTNYGYTFGSGTRLTVV.

The genes are TRBV7-2 and TRBJ2-1, with 7 bases matching TRBD2. V lost 6 bases, J lost 7 bases, and 15 bases stayed unmatched. The germline V gene has CDR1 SGHTA and CDR2 FQGNSA. CDR3 length: 16 residues. CDR3 DNA sequence: TGTGCCAGCAGACCTGACTCGGGACTAAATCCAAATGAGCAGTTCTTC. This encodes CASRPDSGLNPNEQFF.

The genes are TRBV6-5 and TRBJ1-4; weak D call: TRBD1 (5 bases). Trimming left V 4 bases short and J 8 bases short, with 14 bases between. CDR1 is MNHEY and CDR2 is SVGAGI in the germline V gene. The CDR3 sequence is 14 residues long. The CDR3 loop is CASSFLRTLEKLFF. CDR3 nucleotides: TGTGCCAGCAGTTTTCTCCGGACATTAGAAAAACTGTTTTTT.

The rearrangement links TRBV7-2 to TRBJ2-7; 9 nucleotides agree with TRBD1. Germline V gene lookup returns CDR1 SGHTA and CDR2 FQGNSA. The CDR3 is 14 amino acids. V dropped 5 bases and J dropped 4; count of bases not matched to a gene: 6. CDR3 in DNA: TGTGCCAGCAGCCCCCGGACAGGGGAGTACGAGCAGTACTTC. Translation: CASSPRTGEYEQYF.

V usage is TRBV29-1 and J usage is TRBJ2-3, with TRBD1 identical over 8 bases. The CDR3 is 15 residues long. Germline V gives CDR1 SQVTM, CDR2 ANQGSEA. Trimming removed 3 bases from V and 4 bases from J; junction bases left unmatched: 9. This CDR3 reads CSVDPQGAPADTQYF. CDR3 bases: TGCAGCGTTGACCCCCAGGGGGCGCCTGCAGATACGCAGTATTTT.

The chain joins TRBV28 to TRBJ2-3, with 9 nucleotides matching TRBD2. Germline V lookup: CDR1 MDHEN, CDR2 SYDVKM. Trimming took 3 bases from V and 0 from J; bases not matched to a gene: 13. This CDR3 spans 19 amino acids. In DNA form, the CDR3 reads TGTGCCAGCAGTTTTCGGGGCGGGGGGGCTAAAACTAGCACAGATACGCAGTATTTT. It translates to CASSFRGGGAKTSTDTQYF.

With respect to this clone: The junction and the germline gene differ at one end; a read error may be behind it. The CDR3: CASSLTGLSGSTIYF. Written as DNA, the CDR3 is TGTGCCAGCAGCTTGACAGGGTTATCTGGAAGCACCATATATTTT. The chain links TRBV7-2 to TRBJ1-3; 7 bases fit TRBD1. Germline V gene data show CDR1 as SGHTA and CDR2 as FQGNSA. The CDR3 sequence is 15 residues long.